This T cell receptor beta chain was sequenced during a study of T cell changes during pregnancy in multiple sclerosis. Using immunoSEQ multiplex PCR, the repertoire was profiled, and TCRdb retains in-frame clones only, with some absent. The sample shows some 80,000 clones, just under 95% of them seen only once. Germline V gene sequence: CDR1 LNHNV, CDR2 YYDKDF (reference sequence). The junction had 3 bases not matched to a gene; V was cut back by 4 bases and J by 7 bases. This CDR3 spans 12 amino acids. The clonotype was recovered from a female donor with multiple sclerosis, enrolled in a pregnancy study. Sample: peripheral blood, taken in the first trimester of pregnancy. The chain recombines TRBV15 with TRBJ2-7; 8 bases match TRBD1. This CDR3 is CATSKTGEEQYF. The CDR3 DNA sequence: TGTGCCACCAGCAAGACAGGGGAAGAGCAGTACTTC.